This T cell receptor (beta chain) came from a study of shared clonotypes between healthy human individuals. Every subset had its genomic DNA shared out evenly among several immunoSEQ plates. PCR replicates performed on unsorted PBMC used approximately 310 ng DNA, some 30,000 T cell genomes. The data were produced by immunoSEQ multiplex PCR, yet TCRdb's version contains in-frame clones alone and is incomplete. The sample records about 460,000 clones, approximately 77% being singletons. Sample: PBMCs. The TCR was taken from a woman aged 40 to 55 in good health. Some clones in this sample may be carry-over from other donors' samples.

This CDR3 is CASSKREQGTNEKLFF. The DNA for the CDR3 is TGTGCCAGCAGCAAAAGGGAACAGGGGACTAATGAAAAACTGTTTTTT. The V call is TRBV21-1, the J call TRBJ1-4; the table's D call, TRBD1, was not checked against the DNA. TRBV21-1 is shown as a pseudogene. CDR3 size: 16 residues.